Each of the 19 T cell receptor beta chains below was sequenced from the same sample in a study of PD-L1 blockade in urothelial cancer. Only in-frame clones appear in the TCRdb table, and some are missing; sequencing was by immunoSEQ multiplex PCR. The sample has 98,000 or so clones, nearly 90% seen once. Time point of the sample: pretreatment peripheral blood. This specimen consisted of PBMCs, obtained around atezolizumab (anti-PD-L1) treatment. The receptors stem from a man aged 60-69 years with urothelial cancer.

The rearrangement joins TRBV2 to TRBJ2-7; D possibly corresponds to TRBD1 (7 bases). There are 14 residues in the CDR3. Germline V gene lookup returns CDR1 SNHLY and CDR2 FYNNEI. The germline V and J ends were trimmed by 5 bases and 3 bases, with 14 bases remaining between them. The CDR3 protein is CASSMQQGGYEQYF. In DNA, the CDR3 is TGTGCCAGCAGTATGCAGCAGGGGGGCTACGAGCAGTACTTC.

The chain joins TRBV19 to TRBJ2-3; 8 bases align to TRBD1. Germline V gene data show CDR1 as LNHDA and CDR2 as SQIVND (reference sequence). V shed 1 base, J shed 6 bases, and the junction held 6 bases outside the gene matches. The CDR3 consists of 15 residues. The CDR3 region is CASSIGDRSYDTQYF. CDR3 sequence (DNA): TGTGCCAGTAGTATAGGGGACAGGAGCTATGATACGCAGTATTTT.

The rearrangement joins TRBV5-1 to TRBJ2-1; 7 nucleotides align to TRBD2. V lost 5 bases, J lost 3 bases, and 5 bases stayed unmatched. CDR3 size: 14 residues. Per the germline V gene, CDR1 is SGHRS and CDR2 is YFSETQ. CDR3 sequence (DNA): TGCGCCAGCAGGGTTGGGGGGGACTACAATGAGCAGTTCTTC. This encodes CASRVGGDYNEQFF.

The chain uses TRBV7-2 and TRBJ2-1; the match to TRBD1 covers 9 bases. V trimming: 1 base; J trimming: 2 bases; junction bases outside the gene matches: 3. CDR3 length equals 16 residues. CDR1 and CDR2 (germline): SGHTA, FQGNSA. For the CDR3, the DNA is TGTGCCAGCAGCTTAGTCGGGACAGGGACCTACAATGAGCAGTTCTTC. Its translation is CASSLVGTGTYNEQFF.

This chain links TRBV19 with TRBJ1-5; no definite D call. There are 14 residues in the CDR3. V was trimmed by 9 bases and J by 7 bases, leaving 19 bases between them. The germline CDR1 and CDR2 sequences are LNHDA and SQIVND (reference sequence). Written as DNA, the CDR3 is TGTGCCAGCAAGTCAGACCCCGGAGGCCAGCCCCAGCATTTT. As protein: CASKSDPGGQPQHF.

The chain is built from TRBV27 and TRBJ2-3, with D perhaps TRBD2 (6 bases). The CDR3 contains 13 residues. The V gene lost 10 bases and the J gene lost 2 bases, with 13 bases spanning the gap. Per the germline V gene, CDR1 is MNHEY and CDR2 is SMNVEV (reference sequence). This CDR3 is CATRLGITDTQYF. As DNA, the CDR3 is TGTGCCACCCGACTAGGTATCACAGATACGCAGTATTTT.

The chain joins TRBV30 to TRBJ1-6; a weak D match, TRBD1 (6 bases). CDR3 length equals 15 residues. The V gene's germline CDR1 is GTSNPN and CDR2 SVGIG (reference sequence). Trimming took 5 bases from V and 9 from J, leaving 20 bases between them. The CDR3 DNA is TGTGCCTGGTGTCGGGACATCGAAAAAATTTCACCCCTCCACTTT. Its protein product is CAWCRDIEKISPLHF.

This clone was recorded once. The chain combines TRBV27 with TRBJ2-2; 16 bases line up with TRBD2. CDR3 length: 16 amino acids. Germline lookup yields CDR1 MNHEY and CDR2 SMNVEV (reference sequence). Losses at the gene ends were 7 bases for V and 5 bases for J; bases not matched to a gene: 4. The CDR3 nucleotides are TGTGCCAGCAACCCGGGACTAGCGGGAGGGACCGGGGAGCTGTTTTTT. Translation gives CASNPGLAGGTGELFF.

This clone is a singleton in its sample. The chain is built from TRBV4-3 and TRBJ2-3; TRBD2 agrees at 10 bases. This CDR3 spans 18 amino acids. The V gene's germline CDR1 is LGHNA and CDR2 YSLEER. Trimming cost V 2 bases and J 2 bases; bases outside gene matches: 10. This CDR3 reads CASSQQVASGGLTDTQYF. CDR3 nucleotides: TGCGCCAGCAGCCAACAAGTGGCTAGCGGGGGCCTCACAGATACGCAGTATTTT.

V usage is TRBV2 and J usage is TRBJ2-3; TRBD2 might be the D (6 bases). This CDR3 is built from 14 residues. Germline assignment: CDR1 SNHLY and CDR2 FYNNEI. The germline V and J ends were trimmed by 8 bases and 1 base, with 13 bases remaining between them. This CDR3 is CASGGQRGTDTQYF. The CDR3 DNA sequence: TGTGCCAGCGGCGGGCAGCGGGGCACAGATACGCAGTATTTT. Full variable domain (remainder filled in from reference TRBV2 and TRBJ2-3): EPEVTQTPSHQVTQMGQEVILRCVPISNHLYFYWYRQILGQKVEFLVSFYNNEISEKSEIFDDQFSVERPDGSNFTLKIRSTKLEDSAMYFCASGGQRGTDTQYFGPGTRLTVL.

The gene calls are TRBV2 and TRBJ2-3; TRBD2 aligns across 8 bases. The CDR3 length is 18 residues. J lost 4 bases, V lost 9 bases, and 21 bases had no gene match. Germline values: CDR1 SNHLY, CDR2 FYNNEI. The chain's CDR3 is CASELRTRSAGGPDTQYF. The CDR3 DNA reads as TGTGCCAGTGAACTAAGAACTAGGTCCGCGGGGGGCCCAGATACGCAGTATTTT.

The CDR3 sequence is CASSSPGLYGYTF. DNA of the CDR3: TGTGCCAGCAGCTCCCCGGGATTGTATGGCTACACCTTC. This chain connects TRBV5-4 to TRBJ1-2, with D unclear. Germline CDR1 reads SGHNT; CDR2 reads YYREEE (reference sequence). The CDR3 length is 13 residues. V was pared by 3 bases and J by 5 bases, with 11 bases between.

V is TRBV2 and J is TRBJ2-5, with 12 nucleotides matching TRBD2. After removal of 6 bases from V and 4 bases from J, the junction contained 3 bases not matched to a gene. This CDR3 contains 14 residues. Germline loops: CDR1 SNHLY, CDR2 FYNNEI. This CDR3 reads CASRETSGGETQYF. The CDR3 coding sequence is TGTGCCAGCAGGGAGACTAGCGGGGGAGAGACCCAGTACTTC.

The chain links TRBV5-1 to TRBJ2-5; the match to TRBD2 covers 9 bases. CDR3 length: 15 residues. From germline, CDR1 is SGHRS and CDR2 YFSETQ. Germline trimming cut 4 bases from V and 5 bases from J; bases unmatched to any gene: 9. The CDR3 DNA reads as TGCGCCAGCAGCGGGAGCGGGGGGAGAGGGGAGACCCAGTACTTC. As protein: CASSGSGGRGETQYF.

The rearrangement joins TRBV6-1 to TRBJ2-7; D is possibly TRBD1 (6 bases). Trimming shortened V by 5 bases and J by 0 bases, and 14 bases separated the two germline ends. Germline lookup yields CDR1 MNHNS and CDR2 SASEGT. CDR3 length: 15 residues. This chain's CDR3 is CASSTGRPSSYEQYF. In nucleotides, the CDR3 is TGTGCCAGCAGTACAGGGCGGCCAAGCTCCTACGAGCAGTACTTC.

The V and J genes are TRBV7-8 and TRBJ2-7; 9 bases agree with TRBD1. Germline lookup yields CDR1 SGHVS and CDR2 FQNEAQ. The CDR3 loop spans 13 amino acids. V shed 5 bases, J shed 3 bases, and the junction held 2 bases outside the gene matches. The CDR3 DNA follows: TGTGCCAGCAGCGTGGGACAGGGCTACGAGCAGTACTTC. Its translation is CASSVGQGYEQYF.

This clone showed up just once. The V gene is TRBV11-1, the J gene TRBJ2-2, with D possibly being TRBD2 (5 bases). This CDR3 has 13 amino acids. V shed 10 bases and J shed 2 bases, with 11 bases lying between them. Germline CDR1 SGHAT, CDR2 FQDESV (reference sequence). The DNA for the CDR3 is TGTGCCACAAGCGGTTTAAACACCGGGGAGCTGTTTTTT. Its protein product is CATSGLNTGELFF.

This sequence joins TRBV7-2 and TRBJ2-4, with D possibly being TRBD1 (5 bases). Trimming removed 2 bases from V and 0 bases from J, with 17 bases in between. CDR1 is SGHTA, CDR2 FQGNSA, per germline. CDR3 size: 18 residues. CDR3 loop: CASSLNGASTLAKNIQYF. The CDR3 region has the DNA TGTGCCAGCAGCTTAAATGGGGCGAGTACCTTAGCCAAAAACATTCAGTACTTC. The full variable domain, with the rest looked up from reference TRBV7-2 and TRBJ2-4, is GAGVSQSPSNKVTEKGKDVELRCDPISGHTALYWYRQSLGQGLEFLIYFQGNSAPDKSGLPSDRFSAERTGGSVSTLTIQRTQQEDSAVYLCASSLNGASTLAKNIQYFGAGTRLSVL.

This chain connects TRBV18 to TRBJ2-7; 9 bases are shared with TRBD1. V was pared by 3 bases and J by 2 bases, with 5 bases of the junction left unmatched. The CDR3 is made up of 15 amino acids. CDR1 and CDR2 (germline): KGHSH, LQKENI. CDR3 DNA: TGTGCCAGCTCACCCGGGACAGGGTACGCCTACGAGCAGTACTTC. The encoded protein is CASSPGTGYAYEQYF.